The clone carrying this T cell receptor (beta chain) was seen a handful of times. The antigen is unknown. The data originate from a study of cytomegalovirus exposure and HLA in healthy donors. Whole-study results and caveats: TCR beta chains numbering some 160 were designated cytomegalovirus-associated. Roughly uniform sequencing depth across donors was assumed, possibly incorrectly.

Primers for the PCR totalled 60 Vbeta and 13 Jbeta. Measured with immunoSEQ multiplex PCR; TCRdb has only the in-frame clones, and not every one. The sample contains some 150,000 clones, more than 65% of which appear only once. Sequences were obtained from PBMCs. This sequence originates from a woman aged 30 to 39 in good health and CMV-seronegative.

Here the CDR3 DNA reads TGCAGCGTTGGACAGGGGGTGAACACTGAAGCTTTCTTT. Protein: CSVGQGVNTEAFF. The J gene is TRBJ1-1, the V gene TRBV29-1; 9 nucleotides line up with TRBD1. Germline assignment: CDR1 SQVTM and CDR2 ANQGSEA. The CDR3 has 13 residues. Trimming removed 4 bases from V and 0 bases from J; junction bases left unmatched: 0.